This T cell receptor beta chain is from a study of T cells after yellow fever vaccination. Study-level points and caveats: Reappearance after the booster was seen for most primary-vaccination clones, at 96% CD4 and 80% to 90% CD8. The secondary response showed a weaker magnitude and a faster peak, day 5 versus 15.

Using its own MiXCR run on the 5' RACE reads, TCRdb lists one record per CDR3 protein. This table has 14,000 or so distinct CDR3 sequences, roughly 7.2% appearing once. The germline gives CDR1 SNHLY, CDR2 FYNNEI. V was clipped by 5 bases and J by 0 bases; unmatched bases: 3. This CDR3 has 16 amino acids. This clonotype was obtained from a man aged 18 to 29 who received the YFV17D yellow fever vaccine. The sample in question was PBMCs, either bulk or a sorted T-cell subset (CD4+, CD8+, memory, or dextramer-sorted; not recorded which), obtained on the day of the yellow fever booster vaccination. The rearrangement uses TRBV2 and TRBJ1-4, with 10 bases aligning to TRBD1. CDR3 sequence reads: CASSWDRGATNEKLFF. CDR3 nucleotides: TGTGCCAGCAGTTGGGACAGGGGTGCAACTAATGAAAAACTGTTTTTT.